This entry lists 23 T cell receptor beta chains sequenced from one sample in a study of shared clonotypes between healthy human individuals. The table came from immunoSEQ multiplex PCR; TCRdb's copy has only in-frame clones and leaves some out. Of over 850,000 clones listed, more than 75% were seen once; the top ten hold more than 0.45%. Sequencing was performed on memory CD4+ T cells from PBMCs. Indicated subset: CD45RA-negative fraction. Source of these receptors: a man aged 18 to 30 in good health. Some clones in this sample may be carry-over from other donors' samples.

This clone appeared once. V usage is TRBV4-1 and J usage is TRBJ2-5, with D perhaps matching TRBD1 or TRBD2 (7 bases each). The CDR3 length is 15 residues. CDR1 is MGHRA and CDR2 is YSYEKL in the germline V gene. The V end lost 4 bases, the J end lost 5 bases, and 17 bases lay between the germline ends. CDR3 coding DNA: TGCGCCAGCAGCCGCAAAGACAGGGAGGGGGAGACCCAGTACTTC. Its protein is CASSRKDREGETQYF.

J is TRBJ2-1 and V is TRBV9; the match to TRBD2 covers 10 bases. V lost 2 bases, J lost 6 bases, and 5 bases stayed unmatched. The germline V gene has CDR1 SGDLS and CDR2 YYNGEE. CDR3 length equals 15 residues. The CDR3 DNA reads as TGTGCCAGCAGCGTTACTAGCGGGAATCGCAATGAGCAGTTCTTC. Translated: CASSVTSGNRNEQFF.

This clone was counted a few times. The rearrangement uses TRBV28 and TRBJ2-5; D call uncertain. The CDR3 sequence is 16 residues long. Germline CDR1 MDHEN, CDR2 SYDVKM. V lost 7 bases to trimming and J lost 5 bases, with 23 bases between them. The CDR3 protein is CASTLGWDTGSETQYF. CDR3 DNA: TGTGCCAGCACCTTGGGGTGGGATACTGGGTCGGAGACCCAGTACTTC.

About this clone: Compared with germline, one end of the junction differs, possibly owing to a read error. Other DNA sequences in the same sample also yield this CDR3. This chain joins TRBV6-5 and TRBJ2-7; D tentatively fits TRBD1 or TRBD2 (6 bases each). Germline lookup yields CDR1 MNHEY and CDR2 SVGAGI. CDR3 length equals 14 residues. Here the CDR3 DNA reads TGTGCCAGCAGTTACTCGCAGGGGACTTACGAACAGTACTTC. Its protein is CASSYSQGTYEQYF.

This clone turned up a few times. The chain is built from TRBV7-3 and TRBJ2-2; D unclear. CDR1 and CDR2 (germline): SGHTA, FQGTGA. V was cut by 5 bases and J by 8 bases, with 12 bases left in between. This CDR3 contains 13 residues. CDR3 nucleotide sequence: TGTGCCAGCAGCCCTCCTCACGGAGGGGAGCTGTTTTTT. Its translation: CASSPPHGGELFF. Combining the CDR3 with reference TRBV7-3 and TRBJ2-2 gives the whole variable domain GAGVSQTPSNKVTEKGKYVELRCDPISGHTALYWYRQSLGQGPEFLIYFQGTGAADDSGLPNDRFFAVRPEGSVSTLKIQRTERGDSAVYLCASSPPHGGELFFGEGSRLTVL.

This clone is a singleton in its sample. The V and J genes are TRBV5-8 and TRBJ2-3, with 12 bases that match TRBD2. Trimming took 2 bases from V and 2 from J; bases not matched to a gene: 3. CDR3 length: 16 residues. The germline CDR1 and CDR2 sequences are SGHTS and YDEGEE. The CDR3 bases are TGTGCCAGCAGCTTTGGACTAGCGGGACCCACAGATACGCAGTATTTT. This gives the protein CASSFGLAGPTDTQYF.

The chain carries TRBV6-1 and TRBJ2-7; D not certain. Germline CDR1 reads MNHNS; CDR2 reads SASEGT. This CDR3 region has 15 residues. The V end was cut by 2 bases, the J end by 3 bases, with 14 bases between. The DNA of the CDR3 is TGTGCCAGCAGTGAACCCGAACGGTTGAGCTACGAGCAGTACTTC. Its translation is CASSEPERLSYEQYF.

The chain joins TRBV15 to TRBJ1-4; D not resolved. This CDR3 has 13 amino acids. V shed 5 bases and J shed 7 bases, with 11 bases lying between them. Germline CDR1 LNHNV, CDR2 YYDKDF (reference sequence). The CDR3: CATSGGQSEKLFF. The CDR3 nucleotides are TGTGCCACCAGCGGCGGGCAGAGTGAAAAACTGTTTTTT.

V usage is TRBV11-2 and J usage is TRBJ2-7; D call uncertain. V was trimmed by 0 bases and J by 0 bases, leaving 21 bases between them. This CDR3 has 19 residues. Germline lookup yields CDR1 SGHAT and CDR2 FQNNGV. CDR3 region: CASSLDSPAPHEFSYEQYF. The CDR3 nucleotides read TGTGCCAGCAGCTTAGATTCCCCGGCACCACACGAATTCTCCTACGAGCAGTACTTC. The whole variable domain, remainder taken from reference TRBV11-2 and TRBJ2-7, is EAGVAQSPRYKIIEKRQSVAFWCNPISGHATLYWYQQILGQGPKLLIQFQNNGVVDDSQLPKDRFSAERLKGVDSTLKIQPAKLEDSAVYLCASSLDSPAPHEFSYEQYFGPGTRLTVT.

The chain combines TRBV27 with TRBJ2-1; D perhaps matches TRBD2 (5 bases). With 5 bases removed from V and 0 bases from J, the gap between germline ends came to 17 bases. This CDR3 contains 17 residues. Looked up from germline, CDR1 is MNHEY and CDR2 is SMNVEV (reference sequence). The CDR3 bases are TGTGCCAGCAGTCCAGCCCTAGCTCAGAGCTCCTACAATGAGCAGTTCTTC. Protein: CASSPALAQSSYNEQFF.

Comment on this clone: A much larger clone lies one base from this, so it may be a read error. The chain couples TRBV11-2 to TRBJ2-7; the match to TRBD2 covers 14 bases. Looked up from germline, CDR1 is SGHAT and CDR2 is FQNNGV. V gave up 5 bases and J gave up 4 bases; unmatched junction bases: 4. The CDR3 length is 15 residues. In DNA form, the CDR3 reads TGTGCCAGCAGCCGACTAGCGGGAGGGCAGTACGAGCAGTACTTC. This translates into CASSRLAGGQYEQYF.

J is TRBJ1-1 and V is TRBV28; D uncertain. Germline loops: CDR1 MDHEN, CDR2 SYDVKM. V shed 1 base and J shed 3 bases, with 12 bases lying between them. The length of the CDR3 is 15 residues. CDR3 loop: CASSLFRTSHTEAFF. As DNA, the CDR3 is TGTGCCAGCAGTTTATTTCGGACCTCGCACACTGAAGCTTTCTTT.

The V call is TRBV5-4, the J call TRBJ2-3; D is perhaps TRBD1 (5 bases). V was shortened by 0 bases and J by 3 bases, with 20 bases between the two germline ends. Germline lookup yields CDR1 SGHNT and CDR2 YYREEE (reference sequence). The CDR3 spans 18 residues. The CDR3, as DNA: TGTGCCAGCAGCTTGGGAGGTCACGGGCAGGGTCGGACAGATACGCAGTATTTT. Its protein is CASSLGGHGQGRTDTQYF.

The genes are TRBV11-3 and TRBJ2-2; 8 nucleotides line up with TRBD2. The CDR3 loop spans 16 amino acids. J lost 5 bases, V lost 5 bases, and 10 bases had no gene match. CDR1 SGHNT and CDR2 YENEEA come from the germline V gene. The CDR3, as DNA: TGTGCCAGCAGCAAAAGAGCGGGAGTGGAGACCGGGGAGCTGTTTTTT. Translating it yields CASSKRAGVETGELFF.

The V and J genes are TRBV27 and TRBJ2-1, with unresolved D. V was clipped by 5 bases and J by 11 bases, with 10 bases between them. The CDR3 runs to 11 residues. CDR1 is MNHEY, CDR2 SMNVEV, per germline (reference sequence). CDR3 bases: TGTGCCAGCAGTGGGTCCGACCAGCAGTTCTTC. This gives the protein CASSGSDQQFF.

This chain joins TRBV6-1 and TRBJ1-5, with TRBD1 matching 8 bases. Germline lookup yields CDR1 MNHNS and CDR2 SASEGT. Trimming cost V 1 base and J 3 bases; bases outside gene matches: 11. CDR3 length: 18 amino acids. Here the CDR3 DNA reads TGTGCCAGCAGTGAAGTCGCGCAGGGGGCGTCTATCAATCAGCCCCAGCATTTT. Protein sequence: CASSEVAQGASINQPQHF.

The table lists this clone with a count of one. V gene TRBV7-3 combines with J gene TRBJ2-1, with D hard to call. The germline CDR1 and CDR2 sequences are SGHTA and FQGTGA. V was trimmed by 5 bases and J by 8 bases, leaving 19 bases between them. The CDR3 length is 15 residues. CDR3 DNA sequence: TGTGCCAGCAGCCTCCGGGCATCCCCTTTCGATGAGCAGTTCTTC. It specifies CASSLRASPFDEQFF.

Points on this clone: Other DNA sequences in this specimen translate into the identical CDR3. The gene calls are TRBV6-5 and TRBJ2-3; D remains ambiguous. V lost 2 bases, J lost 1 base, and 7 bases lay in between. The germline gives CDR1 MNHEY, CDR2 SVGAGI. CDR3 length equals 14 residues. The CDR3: CASSYRTGTDTQYF. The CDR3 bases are TGTGCCAGCAGTTACAGGACCGGCACAGATACGCAGTATTTT.

CDR3 nucleotides: TGTGCCAGCAGCCCTGGACTGCAATTGGGGGCCAACGTCCTGACTTTC. Protein product: CASSPGLQLGANVLTF. This chain uses TRBV7-3 with TRBJ2-6; a weak D match, TRBD2 (5 bases). The CDR3 totals 16 residues. Per germline, CDR1 SGHTA and CDR2 FQGTGA. V lost 5 bases to trimming and J lost 4 bases, with 15 bases between them.

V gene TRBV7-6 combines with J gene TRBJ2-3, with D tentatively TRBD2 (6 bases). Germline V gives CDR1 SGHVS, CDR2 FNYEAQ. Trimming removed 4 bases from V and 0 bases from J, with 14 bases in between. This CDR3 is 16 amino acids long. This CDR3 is CASSSLGLGSTDTQYF. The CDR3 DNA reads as TGTGCCAGCAGCTCCCTGGGACTGGGTAGCACAGATACGCAGTATTTT. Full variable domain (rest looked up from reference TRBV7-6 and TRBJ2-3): GAGVSQSPRYKVTKRGQDVALRCDPISGHVSLYWYRQALGQGPEFLTYFNYEAQQDKSGLPNDRFSAERPEGSISTLTIQRTEQRDSAMYRCASSSLGLGSTDTQYFGPGTRLTVL.

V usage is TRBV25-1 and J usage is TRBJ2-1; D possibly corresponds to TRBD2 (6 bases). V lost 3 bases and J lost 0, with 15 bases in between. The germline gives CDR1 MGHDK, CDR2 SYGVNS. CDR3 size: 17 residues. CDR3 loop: CASSDLSRGSSYNEQFF. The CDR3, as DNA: TGTGCCAGCAGTGATTTATCTCGGGGGAGCTCCTACAATGAGCAGTTCTTC. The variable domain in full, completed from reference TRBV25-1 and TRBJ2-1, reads EADIYQTPRYLVIGTGKKITLECSQTMGHDKMYWYQQDPGMELHLIHYSYGVNSTEKGDLSSESTVSRIRTEHFPLTLESARPSHTSQYLCASSDLSRGSSYNEQFFGPGTRLTVL.

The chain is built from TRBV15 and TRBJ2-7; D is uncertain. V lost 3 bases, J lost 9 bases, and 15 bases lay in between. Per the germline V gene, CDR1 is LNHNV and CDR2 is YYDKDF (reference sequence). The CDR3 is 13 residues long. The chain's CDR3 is CATSRPKHERQYF. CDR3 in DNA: TGTGCCACCAGCAGGCCCAAACACGAGCGGCAGTACTTC.

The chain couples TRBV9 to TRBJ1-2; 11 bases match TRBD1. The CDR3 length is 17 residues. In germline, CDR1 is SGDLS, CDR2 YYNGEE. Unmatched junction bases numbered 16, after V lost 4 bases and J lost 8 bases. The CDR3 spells CASSSTASGQGARGYTF. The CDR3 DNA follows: TGTGCCAGCAGCTCGACCGCCTCCGGACAGGGGGCGCGGGGCTACACCTTC.